This TCR beta chain originates from a study of Graves' ophthalmopathy and Graves' hyperthyroidism. Whole-study findings and limits: As the model predicted ophthalmopathy progression, it achieved a sensitivity of less than 71% and a specificity of about 78%. Most clonotypes expanded in thyroid above 0.001 frequency were present in blood too.

A note on this clonotype: Its target is unknown. The CDR3 ends on some other residue instead of the conserved phenylalanine or tryptophan, so this is likely a read error. No DNA is shown, since the ends of the CDR3 on it are uncertain; the CDR3 is the one TCRdb lists.

As the template, RNA transcripts were used to amplify TCR beta CDR3 regions. An initial RT-PCR round employing HTBI primers preceded a second-round multiplex PCR. TCRdb redid the calling of the multiplex PCR reads with MiXCR, one entry per CDR3 protein. The sample carries some 1.1 million distinct CDR3 sequences, about two fifths recorded once. What was sequenced was peripheral blood or thyroid tissue (not recorded which). The sequence was obtained from an adult man with Graves' hyperthyroidism.

CDR3 sequence reads: CASSLSGPIS. The V and J genes are TRBV7-2 and TRBJ1-1. Germline V gene sequence: CDR1 SGHTA, CDR2 FQGNSA. The CDR3 is made up of 10 amino acids, end residues included.